This T cell receptor beta chain was observed in a study of blood T cell repertoires in COVID-19. Study information: Samples representing acute and convalescent COVID-19 were sourced from the United States, Italy and Spain. PBMCs, B-cell-depleted T cells, or T cells provided the cDNA or gDNA that made up the material.

Unmatched junction bases numbered 13, after V lost 6 bases and J lost 6 bases. Germline V gene sequence: CDR1 SGDLS, CDR2 YYNGEE. CDR3 length: 16 amino acids. Authors' analysis steps: Reference gene primer amplification yielded estimated nucleated cell counts. Only in-frame clones appear in the TCRdb table, and some are missing; sequencing was by immunoSEQ multiplex PCR. V and J calls and clone size are given by that table; D and trimming were obtained from the DNA. The data hold fewer than 450,000 clones, with under 95% observed a single time. V gene TRBV9 combines with J gene TRBJ2-1, with 9 positions matching TRBD2. This TCR was recovered from a woman aged 18-29 years who had recovered from COVID-19. The sample was peripheral blood. DNA for the CDR3: TGTGCCAGCACCCCGACTAGCGGTCGCGCATCCAATGAGCAGTTCTTC. Translating it yields CASTPTSGRASNEQFF.